This TCR beta chain appears in the sequencing data of a study of shared clonotypes between healthy human individuals. This clone was found once. V was pared by 8 bases and J by 4 bases, with 14 bases between. The CDR3 has 13 residues. Germline loops: CDR1 SNHLY, CDR2 FYNNEI. TCRdb's copy holds only in-frame clones and misses some; the assay was immunoSEQ multiplex PCR. The table lists millions of clones, about 95% of them singletons. Naive-designated CD8 cells lacked CD45RO, were positively enriched for CCR7, and omitted terminally differentiated effector memory CD45RA+ cells. The sequence was obtained from a man between 18 and 35 years old in good health. The rearrangement joins TRBV2 to TRBJ2-5; a possible D gene is TRBD2 (6 bases). Source material: naive CD8+ T cells sorted from blood. In DNA form, the CDR3 reads TGTGCCAGCCGTTACCTAGCGTCAGAGACCCAGTACTTC. It encodes CASRYLASETQYF.